What follows are 18 T cell receptor beta chains derived from one specimen sequenced in a study of T cells in women clearing cervical HPV infection. Assay used: immunoSEQ multiplex PCR; TCRdb lists only in-frame clones, some missing. This listing includes about 16,000 clones. The sequenced sample consisted of blood buffy coat. Every receptor here comes from a woman between 18 and 75 years old with a cervical HPV16 infection that either progressed to CIN3+ or cleared (not recorded which).

Regarding this clone: The read falls 3 residues short of the CDR3 end, and the missing part is taken from the germline J gene. The chain joins TRBV13 to TRBJ2-7, with a possible D match to TRBD2 (5 bases). CDR1 PRHDT and CDR2 FYEKMQ come from the germline V gene (reference sequence). This CDR3 has 15 residues. V was cut by 6 bases and J by 0 bases, with 15 bases left in between. CDR3 DNA (partial): TGTGCCAGCAGTTTCGCCCGGGGTGGCTCCTACGAG. The encoded protein is CASSFARGGSYE. The entire CDR3 protein is CASSFARGGSYEQYF.

The CDR3 sequence: CASSYRDRGFNEQFF. CDR3 DNA, as far as it was read: TGTGCCAGCAGTTACCGGGACAGGGGGTTCAATGAG. The J gene is TRBJ2-1, the V gene TRBV11-2; 11 bases map to TRBD1. The read comes to an end 3 residues before the CDR3 does, leaving the germline J gene to fill in the end. This CDR3 is 15 amino acids long. Germline CDR1 SGHAT, CDR2 FQNNGV. V shed 6 bases, J shed 6 bases, and the junction held 7 bases outside the gene matches.

On this clone itself: The read falls 3 residues short of the CDR3 end, and the missing part is taken from the germline J gene. The gene calls are TRBV29-1 and TRBJ1-4; 8 positions match TRBD1. Germline loops: CDR1 SQVTM, CDR2 ANQGSEA. CDR3 size: 14 residues. The V and J ends lost 5 bases and 6 bases, in that order; junction bases with no gene match: 8. The CDR3 region is CSVLGTGVYEKLFF. CDR3 DNA (partial): TGCAGCGTTCTGGGGACAGGTGTTTATGAAAAA.

A remark on this clone: The read ends 3 residues shy of where the CDR3 ends; the end is completed using the germline J gene. The chain links TRBV18 to TRBJ2-4; D ambiguous. Germline V CDR1 and CDR2: KGHSH, LQKENI. CDR3 length: 13 amino acids. This CDR3 reads CASSPMTNYGQYF. Partial CDR3 DNA: TGTGCCAGCTCACCGATGACCAACTATGGT. Using reference TRBV18 and TRBJ2-4 for the parts outside the CDR3, the full variable domain is NAGVMQNPRHLVRRRGQEARLRCSPMKGHSHVYWYRQLPEEGLKFMVYLQKENIIDESGMPKERFSAEFPKEGPSILRIQQVVRGDSAAYFCASSPMTNYGQYFGAGTRLSVL.

On this clone: Read sequence stops 3 residues before the CDR3 end, and the germline J gene provides the missing end. The rearrangement uses TRBV27 and TRBJ2-7; the D gene could be TRBD1 or TRBD2 (5 bases each). Germline V gene sequence: CDR1 MNHEY, CDR2 SMNVEV (reference sequence). V was clipped by 2 bases and J by 4 bases, with 15 bases between them. The CDR3 is made up of 15 amino acids. CDR3 DNA, as far as it was read: TGTGCCAGCAGTTTAGAGGGGAATCCTCCATACGAG. This encodes CASSLEGNPPYE. The whole CDR3 reads CASSLEGNPPYEQYF.

Worth noting for this clone: The read is 3 residues too short to cover the CDR3 end, so that end is filled in from the germline J gene. The chain couples TRBV18 to TRBJ1-1; D not certain. This CDR3 is 15 amino acids long. Germline V gives CDR1 KGHSH, CDR2 LQKENI. Trimming took 1 base from V and 1 from J, leaving 10 bases between them. Partial CDR3 DNA: TGTGCCAGCTCACCACGTCGACAAACGAACACTGAA. As protein: CASSPRRQTNTE. The CDR3, in full, reads CASSPRRQTNTEAFF.

This clone is identified as medium-sized from frequency. The CDR3 end falls 3 residues outside the read, so it is completed with the germline J gene. The chain joins TRBV2 to TRBJ1-2; D ambiguous. The CDR3 length is 13 residues. The germline V gene has CDR1 SNHLY and CDR2 FYNNEI. The CDR3 sequence: CASSDADASGYTF. Partial CDR3 DNA: TGTGCCAGCAGTGACGCAGACGCTAGCGGC.

Points on this clone: The CDR3 end lies 3 residues beyond the end of the read and is filled in from the germline J gene. The V call is TRBV6-2 or TRBV6-3, the J call TRBJ2-7, with 9 nucleotides matching TRBD2. The CDR3 runs 16 residues. Germline V CDR1 and CDR2: MNHEY, SVGEGT. The V and J ends lost 6 bases and 3 bases, in that order; junction bases with no gene match: 12. CDR3 protein: CASSSGLAQYYYEQYF. Partial CDR3 DNA: TGTGCCAGCAGCTCTGGACTAGCGCAATATTACTACGAG.

Notes on this clone: The CDR3 is cut off 3 residues early in the read; its end comes from the germline J gene. The chain links TRBV14 to TRBJ2-7; D uncertain. The CDR3 is 13 amino acids. Trimming cost V 4 bases and J 2 bases, with 9 bases left between them. Germline V gene lookup returns CDR1 SGHDN and CDR2 FVKESK. The CDR3: CASSPLLTYEQYF. The sequenced part of the CDR3 DNA is TGTGCCAGCAGCCCGCTACTCACCTACGAG. Drawing the rest from reference TRBV14 and TRBJ2-7, the complete variable domain is EAGVTQFPSHSVIEKGQTVTLRCDPISGHDNLYWYRRVMGKEIKFLLHFVKESKQDESGMPNNRFLAERTGGTYSTLKVQPAELEDSGVYFCASSPLLTYEQYFGPGTRLTVT.

Note on this clone: The CDR3 is cut off 3 residues early in the read; its end comes from the germline J gene. V gene TRBV24-1 combines with J gene TRBJ1-2; 8 nucleotides align to TRBD1. This CDR3 has 14 amino acids. Germline CDR1 reads KGHDR; CDR2 reads SFDVKD. Incomplete CDR3 DNA: TGTGCCACCAGTGGTACCGACAGGGGCGGGGGC. Its translation: CATSGTDRGGG. The whole CDR3 protein is CATSGTDRGGGYTF.

Regarding this clone: The read terminates 3 residues before the CDR3 end, so the remaining end is supplied by the germline J gene. J is TRBJ1-2 and V is TRBV7-2; weak D call: TRBD1 (5 bases). This CDR3 has 13 amino acids. V was pared by 1 base and J by 7 bases, with 10 bases between. Germline V gives CDR1 SGHTA, CDR2 FQGNSA. The covered CDR3 bases are TGTGCCAGCAGCTTAGTAGGGGTTGGTGGC. It is translated as CASSLVGVGG. In full, the CDR3 reads CASSLVGVGGYTF.

To note about this clone: The CDR3 end falls 3 residues outside the read, so it is completed with the germline J gene. The chain employs TRBV7-2 and TRBJ2-2; 7 nucleotides align to TRBD2. This CDR3 is 15 amino acids long. J was trimmed by 4 bases and V by 1 base; bases with no gene match: 3. Germline-derived CDR1 and CDR2 are SGHTA and FQGNSA. The CDR3 here is CASSLVGGGTGELFF. The sequenced CDR3 bases are TGTGCCAGCAGCTTAGTGGGGGGGGGCACCGGGGAG.

Turning to this clone: The sequence runs out 3 residues before the end of the CDR3; the remainder is reconstructed from the germline J gene. V usage is TRBV7-2 and J usage is TRBJ1-6; D possibly corresponds to TRBD1 (5 bases). The CDR3 is 15 amino acids. The germline CDR1 and CDR2 sequences are SGHTA and FQGNSA. V was clipped by 7 bases and J by 5 bases, with 15 bases between them. The CDR3 loop reads CASKGSSLDNSPLHF. The CDR3 bases that were read are TGTGCCAGCAAGGGGAGCTCTCTAGATAATTCACCC.

Comments on this clone: Read sequence stops 3 residues before the CDR3 end, and the germline J gene provides the missing end. V and J are TRBV7-8 and TRBJ2-2; TRBD1 is a possible D gene (5 bases). This CDR3 is built from 13 residues. Germline V gives CDR1 SGHVS, CDR2 FQNEAQ. CDR3 DNA (partial): TGTGCCAGCCAGCAGGGTTCTAATGAAAAG. It specifies CASQQGSNEK. The full CDR3 is CASQQGSNEKLFF.

With regard to this clone: Read sequence stops 3 residues before the CDR3 end, and the germline J gene provides the missing end. The chain is built from TRBV30 and TRBJ1-6, with D possibly TRBD1 on 5 matching bases. There are 14 residues in the CDR3. V was cut by 3 bases and J by 10 bases, with 16 bases left in between. Germline values: CDR1 GTSNPN, CDR2 SVGIG (reference sequence). The CDR3 is CAWRPGTHRSPLHF. The covered CDR3 bases are TGTGCCTGGAGGCCCGGAACACACAGGTCACCC. Full variable domain (remainder filled in from reference TRBV30 and TRBJ1-6): SQTIHQWPATLVQPVGSPLSLECTVEGTSNPNLYWYRQAAGRGLQLLFYSVGIGQISSEVPQNLSASRPQDRQFILSSKKLLLSDSGFYLCAWRPGTHRSPLHFGNGTRLTVT.

Comment on this clone: The CDR3 end falls 3 residues outside the read, so it is completed with the germline J gene. The chain carries TRBV20-1 and TRBJ2-1, with 10 bases identical to TRBD2. The ends lost 0 bases at V and 1 base at J; junction bases unmatched: 9. The germline V gene has CDR1 DFQATT and CDR2 SNEGSKA (reference sequence). The CDR3 contains 18 residues. The CDR3 region is CSARDVSGRAGSYNEQFF. CDR3 bases read: TGCAGTGCTAGAGATGTAAGCGGGAGGGCTGGGTCCTACAATGAG.

For this clone: The observed sequence ends 3 residues before the CDR3 terminus, with the missing tail filled in from the germline J gene. The J gene is TRBJ2-3, the V gene TRBV6-4, with a tentative D call TRBD2 (6 bases). With 0 bases removed from V and 6 bases from J, the gap between germline ends came to 13 bases. Germline CDR1 MRHNA, CDR2 SNTAGT. This CDR3 comprises 15 residues. Partial CDR3 DNA: TGTGCCAGCAGTGACTCGGGGACTTGGGGGGATACG. Translating gives CASSDSGTWGDT. Given in full, the CDR3 is CASSDSGTWGDTQYF.

CDR3 DNA, as far as it was read: TGCAGTGCCAAGACTCACATCTACGAG. Protein: CSAKTHIYE. The complete CDR3 sequence is CSAKTHIYEQYF. V and J are TRBV20-1 and TRBJ2-7; D gene ambiguous. From the germline J gene comes the end of the CDR3, since the read stops 3 residues before it. V was cut by 6 bases and J by 3 bases, with 12 bases left in between. Germline V CDR1 and CDR2: DFQATT, SNEGSKA (reference sequence). The CDR3 runs to 12 residues.